This is a list of T cell receptor beta chains from one sample in a study of T-cell memory formation after mild COVID-19. One entry per CDR3 protein results from TCRdb running MiXCR on the 5' RACE reads. This sample has a few hundred thousand distinct CDR3 sequences, with roughly 15% found just once. Specimen: PBMCs or a T cell subset sorted from them (not recorded which). These receptors all come from a man between 18 and 35 years old who had mild COVID-19 (a few samples of this study predate the infection). Cell type and time point are not known. Each CDR3 is given with its conserved first and last residue. A D gene is named only where the DNA matches it firmly. Expanded clones get a size class; other rows say once, few or many, or leave the size out.

D	V	J	size	CDR3	DNA
TRBD2	TRBV5-1	TRBJ2-5	NA	CASSDQLAGGAETQYF	TGCGCCAGCAGCGACCAACTAGCGGGGGGAGCGGAGACCCAGTACTTC
NA	TRBV18	TRBJ1-1	few	CASSPLRNGPEAFF	TGTGCCAGCTCACCACTGAGGAACGGCCCTGAAGCTTTCTTT
TRBD1	TRBV4-1	TRBJ1-1	NA	CASSQGTGRGDTEAFF	TGCGCCAGCAGCCAAGGGACAGGGAGAGGGGACACTGAAGCTTTCTTT
NA	TRBV5-1	TRBJ2-2	NA	CASSLETQGGELFF	TGCGCCAGCAGCTTGGAAACACAGGGCGGGGAGCTGTTTTTT
NA	TRBV7-9	TRBJ1-6	many	CASSLGGSPLHF	TGTGCCAGCAGCTTAGGTGGTTCACCCCTCCACTTT
TRBD1	TRBV10-3	TRBJ1-6	NA	CAISEGQGTAPLHF	TGTGCCATCAGTGAAGGACAGGGCACGGCACCCCTCCACTTT
TRBD1	TRBV12-3/TRBV12-4	TRBJ2-7	few	CASSHRDRGPYEQYF	TGTGCCAGCAGTCACCGGGACAGGGGTCCCTACGAGCAGTACTTC
NA	TRBV7-2	TRBJ1-2	few	CASSFNDYGYTF	TGTGCCAGCAGCTTCAACGACTATGGCTACACCTTC
NA	TRBV4-2	TRBJ2-2	few	CASSQVGETGELFF	TGTGCCAGCAGCCAAGTTGGCGAGACCGGGGAGCTGTTTTTT
TRBD2	TRBV6-6	TRBJ2-3	NA	CASSYGSGGLQYF	TGTGCCAGCAGTTACGGTAGCGGGGGGCTCCAGTATTTT
TRBD1	TRBV4-2	TRBJ1-5	once	CASSQTETGPSTQHF	TGTGCCAGCAGCCAGACGGAGACAGGGCCCTCGACCCAGCATTTT
NA	TRBV5-1	TRBJ1-4	NA	CASSLVSGENEKLFF	TGCGCCAGCAGCTTGGTGTCCGGGGAAAATGAAAAACTGTTTTTT
NA	TRBV5-1	TRBJ2-7	many	CASRSTGEYEQYF	TGCGCCAGCAGAAGCACGGGGGAATACGAGCAGTACTTC
NA	TRBV9	TRBJ2-3	NA	CASSAPISTDTQYF	TGTGCCAGCAGCGCTCCGATTAGCACAGATACGCAGTATTTT
TRBD1	TRBV7-8	TRBJ2-4	few	CASSFDPTGWRTKNIQYF	TGTGCCAGCAGCTTCGACCCGACAGGGTGGAGAACCAAAAACATTCAGTACTTC
NA	TRBV9	TRBJ2-5	few	CASSVGGRSGTQYF	TGTGCCAGCAGCGTAGGCGGGCGGTCCGGGACCCAGTACTTC
NA	TRBV12-3/TRBV12-4	TRBJ1-1	few	CASIPTQGWNTEAFF	TGTGCCAGCATCCCCACCCAGGGTTGGAATACTGAAGCTTTCTTT
TRBD2	TRBV7-6	TRBJ2-7	few	CASSLGGLWEQYF	TGTGCCAGCAGCCTGGGGGGGTTGTGGGAGCAGTACTTC
NA	TRBV3-1	TRBJ1-1	few	CASSQGSGVTEAFF	TGTGCCAGCAGCCAAGGTTCGGGGGTCACTGAAGCTTTCTTT
NA	TRBV4-1	TRBJ1-6	many	CASSQEDSPLHF	TGCGCCAGCAGCCAGGAGGATTCACCCCTCCACTTT
TRBD1	TRBV14	TRBJ2-5	NA	CASSKGQSAGQETQYF	TGTGCCAGCAGCAAGGGACAGTCGGCGGGCCAAGAGACCCAGTACTTC
TRBD2	TRBV6-2/TRBV6-3	TRBJ2-7	NA	CASAPIGTSGAPDEQYF	TGTGCCAGCGCCCCGATTGGGACTAGCGGGGCGCCTGACGAGCAGTACTTC
NA	TRBV12-3/TRBV12-4	TRBJ2-2	NA	CASRPRGGDGAGELFF	TGTGCCAGCAGGCCCCGCGGGGGCGATGGGGCCGGGGAGCTGTTTTTT
NA	TRBV20-1	TRBJ1-5	few	CSARGGSLYSNQPQHF	TGCAGTGCTAGGGGAGGAAGCCTCTATAGCAATCAGCCCCAGCATTTT
NA	TRBV29-1	TRBJ2-3	few	CSVEWRSDTQYF	TGCAGCGTTGAATGGAGGAGTGATACGCAGTATTTT
NA	TRBV5-1	TRBJ2-3	few	CASSGGAQDTQYF	TGCGCCAGCAGCGGGGGGGCCCAAGATACGCAGTATTTT
NA	TRBV4-1	TRBJ1-5	few	CASSQDRRGGPQPQHF	TGCGCCAGCAGCCAAGATCGGAGGGGGGGGCCCCAGCCCCAGCATTTT
NA	TRBV6-2/TRBV6-3	TRBJ2-5	few	CASSYGASAQETQYF	TGTGCCAGCAGTTACGGGGCTAGCGCCCAAGAGACCCAGTACTTC
NA	TRBV27	TRBJ2-5	NA	CASSLIAWETQYF	TGTGCCAGCAGTTTAATAGCATGGGAGACCCAGTACTTC
NA	TRBV11-3	TRBJ2-2	NA	CASSLDPLNTGELFF	TGTGCCAGCAGCTTAGATCCACTGAACACCGGGGAGCTGTTTTTT
TRBD1	TRBV5-1	TRBJ2-7	NA	CASSLKTGDEQYF	TGCGCCAGCAGCTTGAAGACAGGGGACGAGCAGTACTTC
NA	TRBV28	TRBJ2-3	NA	CASSLRQGGAVTDTQYF	TGTGCCAGCAGTCTCCGACAGGGAGGAGCTGTCACAGATACGCAGTATTTT
NA	TRBV20-1	TRBJ2-1	NA	CSAREDSYNEQFF	TGCAGTGCTAGAGAAGACTCCTACAATGAGCAGTTCTTC
TRBD2	TRBV12-3/TRBV12-4	TRBJ2-1	few	CASSGTSAGNEQFF	TGTGCCAGCAGCGGGACTAGCGCTGGAAATGAGCAGTTCTTC
TRBD2	TRBV15	TRBJ2-7	few	CATSLGTSGVYEQYF	TGTGCCACCAGCCTCGGGACTAGCGGGGTCTACGAGCAGTACTTC
TRBD1	TRBV5-1	TRBJ2-3	NA	CASRDPGQGAADTQYF	TGCGCCAGCAGGGACCCGGGACAGGGGGCCGCAGATACGCAGTATTTT
NA	TRBV12-3/TRBV12-4	TRBJ2-5	NA	CASSNGVTGDPYF	TGTGCCAGCAGCAACGGGGTCACAGGTGACCCCTACTTC
NA	TRBV20-1	TRBJ1-4	few	CSARDRGAGGEKLFF	TGCAGTGCTAGAGATCGGGGGGCGGGTGGTGAAAAACTGTTTTTT
TRBD1	TRBV6-6	TRBJ2-5	many	CASSKGQPQETQYF	TGTGCCAGCAGCAAGGGACAGCCACAAGAGACCCAGTACTTC
NA	TRBV20-1	TRBJ1-6	few	CSARDPSSYNSPLHF	TGCAGTGCTAGAGATCCGTCCAGCTATAATTCACCCCTCCACTTT
TRBD2	TRBV10-3	TRBJ2-3	few	CAIRSGPGGDTQYF	TGTGCCATCAGGAGCGGGCCGGGAGGAGATACGCAGTATTTT
NA	TRBV6-4	TRBJ1-1	NA	CASSASLYTEAFF	TGTGCCAGCAGTGCGAGTTTGTACACTGAAGCTTTCTTT
NA	TRBV7-6	TRBJ1-2	NA	CASSLAPGRNYGYTF	TGTGCCAGCAGCTTAGCGCCGGGACGTAACTATGGCTACACCTTC
NA	TRBV30	TRBJ1-1	few	CAWSVHLNTEAFF	TGTGCCTGGAGTGTACACCTCAACACTGAAGCTTTCTTT
NA	TRBV5-1	TRBJ1-5	few	CASSRTLGQPQHF	TGCGCCAGCAGCCGGACACTGGGTCAGCCCCAGCATTTT
NA	TRBV21-1	TRBJ1-1	few	CASSKRWGTEAFF	TGTGCCAGCAGCAAAAGGTGGGGGACTGAAGCTTTCTTT
NA	TRBV11-2	TRBJ1-3	few	CASSLTSGIHTIYF	TGTGCCAGCAGCTTGACCTCAGGGATCCACACCATATATTTT
NA	TRBV7-2	TRBJ1-1	NA	CASSSTYNTEAFF	TGTGCCAGCAGCTCGACATATAACACTGAAGCTTTCTTT
NA	TRBV7-2	TRBJ2-3	NA	CASSRRGAPDTQYF	TGTGCCAGTAGCCGGAGGGGGGCCCCGGATACGCAGTATTTT
NA	TRBV20-1	TRBJ2-2	NA	CSARAPVYGELFF	TGCAGTGCTAGAGCCCCGGTATACGGGGAGCTGTTTTTT
TRBD1	TRBV7-9	TRBJ2-7	few	CASSSKSVRDRFYEQYF	TGTGCCAGCAGCAGCAAGTCGGTCCGGGACAGGTTCTACGAGCAGTACTTC
NA	TRBV28	TRBJ2-5	few	CASSARGQGGETQYF	TGTGCCAGCAGCGCGCGGGGGCAGGGCGGAGAGACCCAGTACTTC
NA	TRBV27	TRBJ2-2	NA	CASGLLSTGELFF	TGTGCCAGCGGGCTTCTCTCCACCGGGGAGCTGTTTTTT
NA	TRBV6-5	TRBJ1-5	NA	CASSLFRGANQPQHF	TGTGCCAGCAGCCTATTTCGGGGGGCCAATCAGCCCCAGCATTTT
TRBD2	TRBV9	TRBJ2-5	NA	CASTLAGMGETQYF	TGTGCCAGCACCCTAGCGGGGATGGGAGAGACCCAGTACTTC
NA	TRBV7-2	TRBJ1-2	NA	CASSPGHNYGYTF	TGTGCCAGCAGCCCCGGACATAACTATGGCTACACCTTC
NA	TRBV3-1	TRBJ2-3	NA	CASSLGPPPDTQYF	TGTGCCAGCAGCCTCGGGCCTCCGCCGGATACGCAGTATTTT
NA	TRBV7-2	TRBJ1-5	few	CASSPAPTQGQPQHF	TGTGCCAGCAGCCCGGCGCCCACCCAGGGACAGCCCCAGCATTTT
TRBD1	TRBV7-2	TRBJ2-3	many	CASSLKPGGPDTQYF	TGTGCCAGCAGCTTAAAGCCAGGGGGCCCAGATACGCAGTATTTT
TRBD2	TRBV12-3/TRBV12-4	TRBJ2-3	many	CASSLRGGADTQYF	TGTGCCAGCAGTTTACGGGGGGGCGCAGATACGCAGTATTTT